These 20 T cell receptor beta chains came from one sample sequenced in a study of cytomegalovirus exposure and HLA in healthy donors. 13 Jbeta primers and 60 Vbeta primers were used for the PCR. The protocol was immunoSEQ multiplex PCR, while the TCRdb copy is restricted to in-frame clones and leaves out a portion. The sample consists of roughly 130,000 clones, about two thirds of them appearing once. Sequenced material: PBMCs. The source of these receptors is a man in his forties in good health and CMV-seropositive.

The chain has TRBV18 and TRBJ2-5; D is unresolved. Trimming removed 3 bases from V and 0 bases from J, with 5 bases in between. CDR1 KGHSH and CDR2 LQKENI come from the germline V gene. The CDR3 contains 13 residues. This chain's CDR3 is CASSPQYQETQYF. The DNA for the CDR3 is TGTGCCAGCTCACCTCAGTACCAAGAGACCCAGTACTTC.

This clone has only a few counts. CDR3 DNA sequence: TGTGCCAGCAGGGTGACAGGGTTTAACACCGGGGAGCTGTTTTTT. It codes for CASRVTGFNTGELFF. This sequence joins TRBV11-2 and TRBJ2-2; 7 bases align to TRBD1. Trimming cost V 6 bases and J 2 bases; bases outside gene matches: 6. CDR3 length equals 15 residues. Germline CDR1 reads SGHAT; CDR2 reads FQNNGV.

This clone has a handful of counts. V usage is TRBV5-1 and J usage is TRBJ2-1; D possibly corresponds to TRBD2 (5 bases). V lost 1 base, J lost 6 bases, and 17 bases lay in between. The germline V gene has CDR1 SGHRS and CDR2 YFSETQ. The CDR3 is 16 residues long. The CDR3 spells CASSLSAGGKSNEQFF. CDR3 sequence (DNA): TGCGCCAGCAGCTTGTCGGCAGGAGGAAAGAGCAATGAGCAGTTCTTC.

The CDR3 DNA follows: TGTGCCAGCAGTTACGGCCGGGACAGGGTCTACGAGCAGTACTTC. Translation: CASSYGRDRVYEQYF. This chain links TRBV6-5 with TRBJ2-7; 9 nucleotides align to TRBD1. The germline CDR1 and CDR2 sequences are MNHEY and SVGAGI. V trimming: 2 bases; J trimming: 3 bases; junction bases outside the gene matches: 5. There are 15 residues in the CDR3.

J is TRBJ2-2 and V is TRBV10-2; D is unclear. V dropped 3 bases and J dropped 0 bases, with 2 bases sitting between them. The CDR3 length is 13 residues. The germline V gene encodes CDR1 WSHSY and CDR2 SAAADI. The DNA of the CDR3 is TGCGCCAGCAGTGACACGAACACCGGGGAGCTGTTTTTT. Protein sequence: CASSDTNTGELFF.

V usage is TRBV25-1 and J usage is TRBJ2-1, with D possibly TRBD1 on 6 matching bases. Germline V gene sequence: CDR1 MGHDK, CDR2 SYGVNS. V lost 2 bases and J lost 6, with 8 bases in between. The CDR3 covers 13 residues. CDR3 DNA: TGTGCCAGCAGTGAAACAGGGCTCAATGAGCAGTTCTTC. This encodes CASSETGLNEQFF.

The gene calls are TRBV7-7 and TRBJ2-5, with D perhaps TRBD1 (6 bases). Between the trimmed V and J ends, which lost 5 bases and 0 bases, there was a span of 13 bases. The CDR3 extends over 15 amino acids. CDR1 is SSHAT, CDR2 FNYEAQ, per germline (reference sequence). CDR3 sequence reads: CASSPGTSYQETQYF. As DNA, the CDR3 is TGTGCCAGCAGCCCCGGGACATCGTACCAAGAGACCCAGTACTTC.

The chain couples TRBV2 to TRBJ2-3; D might be TRBD2 (6 bases). This CDR3 has 17 amino acids. The germline V gene has CDR1 SNHLY and CDR2 FYNNEI. Trimming took 8 bases from V and 1 from J, leaving 22 bases between them. CDR3: CASWDLLTPGGTDTQYF. The DNA for the CDR3 is TGTGCCAGCTGGGACTTGCTCACACCCGGTGGCACAGATACGCAGTATTTT.

This clone was seen only a few times. This chain connects TRBV11-2 to TRBJ2-5, with D possibly being TRBD2 (5 bases). Trimming took off 0 bases at V and 9 bases at J, with 11 bases between the two ends. Per germline, CDR1 SGHAT and CDR2 FQNNGV. The CDR3 covers 13 residues. The CDR3 sequence: CASSLEVWRAQYF. CDR3 bases: TGTGCCAGCAGCTTAGAAGTCTGGCGGGCCCAGTACTTC.

A few counts support this clone. The chain combines TRBV2 with TRBJ1-5; D gene ambiguous. V lost 4 bases to trimming and J lost 6 bases, with 10 bases between them. Germline lookup yields CDR1 SNHLY and CDR2 FYNNEI. The CDR3 is made up of 13 amino acids. The DNA of the CDR3 is TGTGCCAGCAGTGCCCTAACGGGTCAGCCCCAGCATTTT. Its protein is CASSALTGQPQHF.

The J gene is TRBJ1-5, the V gene TRBV19; perhaps TRBD1 as D (6 bases). V was trimmed by 3 bases and J by 9 bases, leaving 12 bases between them. The germline CDR1 and CDR2 sequences are LNHDA and SQIVND (reference sequence). CDR3 length: 13 residues. The CDR3 DNA reads TGTGCCAGTAGTATTCAGGGGCTAGGGCCCCAGCATTTT. Its translation: CASSIQGLGPQHF.

The chain uses TRBV28 and TRBJ2-1; D possibly corresponds to TRBD1 (6 bases). This CDR3 comprises 14 residues. The V gene lost 2 bases and the J gene lost 5 bases, with 10 bases spanning the gap. Germline CDR1 is MDHEN and CDR2 is SYDVKM. CDR3 sequence (DNA): TGTGCCAGCAGTTTAGTAGACAGGCACAATGAGCAGTTCTTC. Translation: CASSLVDRHNEQFF. Filled out from reference TRBV28 and TRBJ2-1, the complete variable domain reads DVKVTQSSRYLVKRTGEKVFLECVQDMDHENMFWYRQDPGLGLRLIYFSYDVKMKEKGDIPEGYSVSREKKERFSLILESASTNQTSMYLCASSLVDRHNEQFFGPGTRLTVL.

CDR3 nucleotide sequence: TGTGCCAGCAGCCAAGCCTTACAGGGTATCGTCTACGAGCAGTACTTC. Translated, it gives CASSQALQGIVYEQYF. V is TRBV4-2 and J is TRBJ2-7; maybe TRBD1 (6 bases). V was pared by 1 base and J by 3 bases, with 16 bases between. The CDR3 is made up of 16 amino acids. The germline V gene has CDR1 LGHNA and CDR2 YNFKEQ.

The V gene is TRBV27, the J gene TRBJ2-1; D is possibly TRBD1 (5 bases). CDR3 length equals 15 residues. V lost 3 bases, J lost 6 bases, and 15 bases lay in between. Looked up from germline, CDR1 is MNHEY and CDR2 is SMNVEV (reference sequence). The CDR3 DNA follows: TGTGCCAGCAGTTTGAGACAGATAAGAGTCAATGAGCAGTTCTTC. Its translation: CASSLRQIRVNEQFF.

The gene calls are TRBV29-1 and TRBJ2-5; the match to TRBD1 covers 7 bases. J was trimmed by 7 bases and V by 4 bases; bases with no gene match: 9. CDR3 length: 13 amino acids. Germline V gives CDR1 SQVTM, CDR2 ANQGSEA. Here the CDR3 reads CSVGAGTAATQYF. CDR3 sequence (DNA): TGCAGCGTTGGAGCCGGGACAGCGGCGACCCAGTACTTC.

DNA of the CDR3: TGTGCCAGCAGTGACACAGCGGGGGCCGGGAATGAGCAGTTCTTC. Translation: CASSDTAGAGNEQFF. This chain connects TRBV6-4 to TRBJ2-1; 8 bases map to TRBD2. The trim removed 2 bases at V and 7 bases at J, leaving 7 bases unmatched. Germline CDR1 is MRHNA and CDR2 is SNTAGT. This CDR3 comprises 15 residues.

This clone has only one observation. V gene TRBV7-2 combines with J gene TRBJ1-1; D possibly corresponds to TRBD1 (5 bases). Germline values: CDR1 SGHTA, CDR2 FQGNSA. V shed 11 bases and J shed 1 base, with 20 bases lying between them. The CDR3 runs 15 residues. In DNA form, the CDR3 reads TGTGCCCAAAAGTCGGGAGGGGATAGGAACACTGAAGCTTTCTTT. Its protein product is CAQKSGGDRNTEAFF.

The chain employs TRBV27 and TRBJ2-1, with 8 bases that match TRBD2. CDR3 length: 13 residues. V shed 11 bases and J 2 bases; nucleotides not matched to a gene: 5. The germline V gene encodes CDR1 MNHEY and CDR2 SMNVEV (reference sequence). The CDR3 reads CASGGGTYNEQFF. The CDR3 nucleotides read TGTGCCTCGGGAGGGGGGACCTACAATGAGCAGTTCTTC.

This clone came up once. The chain has TRBV5-6 and TRBJ1-3; D is unresolved. From germline, CDR1 is SGHDT and CDR2 YYEEEE. The CDR3 is 14 residues long. Trimming shortened V by 2 bases and J by 2 bases, and 8 bases separated the two germline ends. CDR3: CASSFWAAGNTIYF. The CDR3, as DNA: TGTGCCAGCAGCTTCTGGGCTGCTGGAAACACCATATATTTT.

The chain is built from TRBV6-1 and TRBJ2-7; D gene unclear. Germline V gene lookup returns CDR1 MNHNS and CDR2 SASEGT. The CDR3 length is 16 residues. V was clipped by 2 bases and J by 1 base, with 15 bases between them. The CDR3 reads CASSEFLRLGSYEQYF. In DNA, the CDR3 is TGTGCCAGCAGTGAATTTCTCCGACTTGGGTCCTACGAGCAGTACTTC.